The sample holds many counts of the clone carrying this T cell receptor (beta chain). This record belongs to a study of T cells in Graves' hyperthyroidism and ophthalmopathy. The CDR3 regions of TCR beta were amplified from RNA transcripts. The HTBI primer set drove a first-round RT-PCR of the TCR CDR3. TCRdb called the multiplex PCR reads again in MiXCR, with one record for every CDR3 protein. The table shows 250,000 to 300,000 distinct CDR3 sequences, with more than 15% occurring only once. V was pared by 4 bases and J by 2 bases, with 14 bases between. This CDR3 contains 15 residues. It was uncontrolled infection, other autoimmune disease, pregnancy or lactation that excluded patients. Over 9 ml of fresh peripheral blood supplied the PBMCs.

The TCR was taken from a woman in her fifties or sixties with Graves' ophthalmopathy. The V gene is TRBV12-3 or TRBV12-4, the J gene TRBJ2-5, with D perhaps matching TRBD2 (6 bases). Sequenced: blood. Here the CDR3 reads CASSYGGTYQETQYF. For the CDR3, the DNA is TGTGCCAGCAGTTATGGGGGGACTTATCAAGAGACCCAGTACTTC.